The 10 T cell receptor beta chains below come from one sample, sequenced in a study of tumor-infiltrating lymphocytes in primary liver carcinoma. Unsorted bulk tissue, roughly 20-32 mg of it, served as the source for co-extraction of RNA and DNA. With around 450 ng total RNA as template and a constant-region primer, TCR beta cDNA was made. Three nested multiplex PCR rounds of slightly modified ARM-PCR generated TCR beta libraries. TRBV1-TRBV30 forward and Cbeta reverse primers drove the first two approximately 10-cycle rounds. Each CDR3 protein gets one entry after TCRdb re-called the multiplex PCR reads with MiXCR. There are 20,000 or so distinct CDR3 sequences in the sample; 65% to 85% occur only once, and 35% to 40% lies in the top ten. The sequencing input was liver tumor tissue from sampling region 2. Indicated subset: tumor region T2, inferior pole. These receptor sequences come from a woman in her twenties or thirties with primary liver carcinoma and hepatitis B virus infection.

As for this clonotype: One end of the junction fails to match germline, which may point to a read error. J is TRBJ2-2 and V is TRBV4-3; TRBD2 might be the D (6 bases). CDR3 length: 19 residues. CDR1 and CDR2 (germline): LGHNA, YSLEER. CDR3 nucleotides: TGCGTCAGCAGCGTACTAGCAGGAGGGCCCCGTCCGAACACCGGGGAGCTGTTTTTT. Its translation: CVSSVLAGGPRPNTGELFF.

As for this clonotype: One end of the junction fails to match germline, which may point to a read error. V and J are TRBV10-2 and TRBJ2-5, with TRBD2 matching 7 bases. The CDR3 is 21 residues long. The germline gives CDR1 WSHSY, CDR2 SAAADI. DNA of the CDR3: TGCGCCAGCAGTGAGTCGGGAGCCAATTCCGGACTAACGGGAGGACAAGAGATCCAGTACTTC. Translation: CASSESGANSGLTGGQEIQYF.

With regard to this clonotype: Just one base apart from a much larger clone, this may be a read error. The rearrangement joins TRBV4-1 to TRBJ2-2; 10 bases line up with TRBD2. The CDR3 runs to 15 residues. CDR1 and CDR2 (germline): MGHRA, YSYEKL. The CDR3, as DNA: TGCGCCAGCAGTCTAGCGGGAGATGTCACCCGGGAGCTGTTTTTT. Protein: CASSLAGDVTRELFF.

On this clonotype itself: This may come from a read error, since a much larger clone is one base off. The chain uses TRBV10-3 and TRBJ2-1, with D uncertain. This CDR3 comprises 14 residues. The germline gives CDR1 ENHRY, CDR2 SYGVKD. Deletions cut 0 bases from V and 8 bases from J, with 11 bases between. CDR3 sequence (DNA): TGTGCCATCAGTGAGTCTAGGGTGGCCGATGAGCAGTTCTTC. It translates to CAISESRVADEQFF.

With regard to this clonotype: The junction departs from the called germline gene at one end, perhaps through a read error. The chain carries TRBV19 and TRBJ1-2; possible D gene TRBD1, 6 bases. Germline values: CDR1 LNHDA, CDR2 SQIVND (reference sequence). The CDR3 loop spans 13 amino acids. CDR3 nucleotide sequence: TGTGCCAGTACCCCGGACAGATACTATGGCTACGACTTC. It translates to CASTPDRYYGYDF.

Comment on this clonotype: The junction and the germline gene differ at one end; a read error may be behind it. The genes are TRBV10-3 and TRBJ2-1; D is uncertain. Germline V gene sequence: CDR1 ENHRY, CDR2 SYGVKD. The CDR3 extends over 14 amino acids. CDR3 protein: CAIRATATRDEQFF. CDR3 bases: TGTGCTATCAGAGCCACGGCGACCCGGGATGAGCAGTTCTTC.

J is TRBJ2-1 and V is TRBV7-2; the match to TRBD2 covers 16 bases. The CDR3 sequence is 17 residues long. CDR1 is SGHTA, CDR2 FQGNSA, per germline. V was clipped by 4 bases and J by 7 bases; unmatched bases: 7. CDR3 DNA sequence: TGTGCCAGCAGCTCGGGACTAGCGGGAGGGGGTTATAATGAGCAGTTCTTC. This translates into CASSSGLAGGGYNEQFF. The entire variable domain, with the rest obtained from reference TRBV7-2 and TRBJ2-1, is as follows: GAGVSQSPSNKVTEKGKDVELRCDPISGHTALYWYRQSLGQGLEFLIYFQGNSAPDKSGLPSDRFSAERTGGSVSTLTIQRTQQEDSAVYLCASSSGLAGGGYNEQFFGPGTRLTVL.

This chain uses TRBV11-3 with TRBJ2-2; 9 bases line up with TRBD2. CDR1 is SGHNT and CDR2 is YENEEA in the germline V gene. The CDR3 has 20 residues. V was clipped by 2 bases and J by 11 bases; unmatched bases: 24. CDR3 sequence (DNA): TGTGCCAGCAGCTTACGCCGGACTAGCGAGAGGGCCAGAAAGGGCGGAGAGCTGTTTTTT. This codes for CASSLRRTSERARKGGELFF.

Comment on this clonotype: A junction end diverges from the germline sequence, so it may reflect a read error. The chain links TRBV11-2 to TRBJ2-7; unclear D gene. The CDR3 runs to 13 residues. CDR1 SGHAT and CDR2 FQNNGV come from the germline V gene. CDR3 sequence: CVSSFPAWYEQYF. DNA for the CDR3: TGCGTCAGCAGCTTTCCGGCGTGGTACGAGCAGTACTTC.

This clonotype is labeled medium-sized. CDR3 protein: CASSPRGGDWSYGRTF. In DNA, the CDR3 is TGTGCCAGCAGCCCACGAGGCGGGGATTGGAGCTATGGCCGCACCTTC. This rearrangement joins TRBV11-2 to TRBJ1-2, with D uncertain. This CDR3 is built from 16 residues. V was pared by 5 bases and J by 13 bases, with 29 bases between. The germline V gene has CDR1 SGHAT and CDR2 FQNNGV.